The entry below describes one TCR beta chain. This sample is drawn from a study of T cell responses to AZD1222 COVID-19 vaccine. Sequencing was performed with immunoSEQ multiplex PCR; in TCRdb, only in-frame clones are kept and a portion is missing. This table has 140,000 or so clones, roughly 91% appearing once. The sample in question was peripheral blood, obtained 28 days after the second AZD1222 dose. This receptor was obtained from an adult who received the AZD1222 COVID-19 vaccine.

The CDR3 region is CATQGNRNQPQHF. For the CDR3, the DNA is TGTGCCACCCAGGGGAACCGAAATCAGCCCCAGCATTTT. This chain uses TRBV28 with TRBJ1-5; D may be TRBD1 (6 bases). CDR3 length: 13 amino acids. CDR1 and CDR2 (germline): MDHEN, SYDVKM. V was trimmed by 10 bases and J by 4 bases, leaving 14 bases between them. The full variable domain, its missing parts supplied by reference TRBV28 and TRBJ1-5, is DVKVTQSSRYLVKRTGEKVFLECVQDMDHENMFWYRQDPGLGLRLIYFSYDVKMKEKGDIPEGYSVSREKKERFSLILESASTNQTSMYLCATQGNRNQPQHFGDGTRLSIL.